The 17 T cell receptor beta chains below were found in one sample sequenced in a study of blood T cell repertoires in COVID-19. This table comes from immunoSEQ multiplex PCR, and its TCRdb copy is limited to in-frame clones, with some not included. The table includes approximately 320,000 clones, roughly 90% detected once. Sample: PBMCs or T cells enriched from blood (not recorded which). These receptors all stem from a man in his sixties who had recovered from COVID-19.

The V gene is TRBV4-1, the J gene TRBJ2-5, with TRBD2 as a possible D gene (6 bases). V lost 1 base, J lost 3 bases, and 15 bases lay in between. There are 16 residues in the CDR3. Germline CDR1 reads MGHRA; CDR2 reads YSYEKL. The CDR3 is CASSQGAGFEEETQYF. CDR3 bases: TGCGCCAGCAGCCAAGGGGCGGGATTTGAGGAAGAGACCCAGTACTTC.

Only one count was recorded for this clone. This chain uses TRBV6-5 with TRBJ2-2; D gene unclear. The CDR3 loop spans 15 amino acids. Per the germline V gene, CDR1 is MNHEY and CDR2 is SVGAGI. The V end lost 2 bases, the J end lost 4 bases, and 11 bases lay between the germline ends. The CDR3 sequence is CASSYARQPTGELFF. The CDR3 nucleotides read TGTGCCAGCAGTTACGCGCGACAACCCACCGGGGAGCTGTTTTTT.

This clone was picked up one time. The chain is built from TRBV18 and TRBJ2-2, with 9 bases lining up with TRBD2. J gave up 6 bases and V 0 bases, and 2 bases lay outside the gene matches. There are 15 residues in the CDR3. CDR1 KGHSH and CDR2 LQKENI come from the germline V gene. In DNA, the CDR3 is TGTGCCAGCTCACCACCGTTAGCGGGAGCCGGGGAGCTGTTTTTT. As protein: CASSPPLAGAGELFF.

V gene TRBV19 combines with J gene TRBJ1-3, with D possibly TRBD1 on 5 matching bases. The germline V and J ends were trimmed by 8 bases and 0 bases, with 11 bases remaining between them. CDR3 size: 14 residues. Germline V gene sequence: CDR1 LNHDA, CDR2 SQIVND (reference sequence). CDR3 nucleotides: TGTGCCAGTGCACGGGGGAGCTCTGGAAACACCATATATTTT. It encodes CASARGSSGNTIYF.

This chain joins TRBV7-9 and TRBJ1-2; D is possibly TRBD1 (6 bases). CDR3 length: 13 amino acids. CDR1 is SEHNR, CDR2 FQNEAQ, per germline (reference sequence). The V end was cut by 5 bases, the J end by 2 bases, with 9 bases between. Here the CDR3 reads CASSQTGNYGYTF. The DNA for the CDR3 is TGTGCCAGCAGCCAAACAGGGAACTATGGCTACACCTTC.

This clone occurred a few times. The DNA of the CDR3 is TGTGCCAGCAGTTACCCGACAGGCAATGAGCAGTTCTTC. Protein: CASSYPTGNEQFF. The V call is TRBV6-5, the J call TRBJ2-1; tentatively, D is TRBD1 (6 bases). The germline V and J ends were trimmed by 2 bases and 6 bases, with 8 bases remaining between them. The germline V gene encodes CDR1 MNHEY and CDR2 SVGAGI. The CDR3 spans 13 residues.

The chain joins TRBV19 to TRBJ2-7; TRBD1 agrees at 12 bases. V lost 4 bases and J lost 5; bases outside the gene matches: 3. Germline-derived CDR1 and CDR2 are LNHDA and SQIVND (reference sequence). The CDR3 extends over 14 amino acids. The CDR3 nucleotides are TGTGCCAGTAGTACCGGGACAGGGGGCCACGAGCAGTACTTC. Its translation: CASSTGTGGHEQYF.

The chain employs TRBV19 and TRBJ1-5; 9 bases fit TRBD1. CDR1 LNHDA and CDR2 SQIVND come from the germline V gene (reference sequence). With 4 bases clipped from V and 3 bases from J, the junction kept 7 bases outside the gene matches. This CDR3 is 16 amino acids long. The CDR3 DNA follows: TGTGCCAGTAGTAATCCCCGGACAGGGGCCAATCAGCCCCAGCATTTT. This translates into CASSNPRTGANQPQHF.

V is TRBV5-1 and J is TRBJ1-2; D might be TRBD1 (5 bases). V was clipped by 2 bases and J by 1 base, with 21 bases between them. Germline V gene data show CDR1 as SGHRS and CDR2 as YFSETQ. The CDR3 loop spans 18 amino acids. CDR3: CASSFLTSRGTDNYGYTF. The CDR3 DNA sequence: TGCGCCAGCAGCTTCCTCACTTCTCGCGGGACGGATAACTATGGCTACACCTTC.

This clone came up many times. V usage is TRBV7-8 and J usage is TRBJ2-1; 8 nucleotides align to TRBD2. The CDR3 runs to 15 residues. The germline CDR1 and CDR2 sequences are SGHVS and FQNEAQ. J lost 8 bases, V lost 0 bases, and 6 bases had no gene match. CDR3 in amino acids: CASSLAERELYEQFF. CDR3 nucleotides: TGTGCCAGCAGCTTAGCCGAGCGGGAGCTCTATGAGCAGTTCTTC.

The chain uses TRBV9 and TRBJ1-2; 7 bases fit TRBD1. The CDR3 totals 16 residues. J gave up 7 bases and V 3 bases, and 15 bases lay outside the gene matches. Germline CDR1 is SGDLS and CDR2 is YYNGEE. The DNA for the CDR3 is TGTGCCAGCAGCGCCACCCCTGCGACAGGGACTGTTGGCTACACCTTC. Protein sequence: CASSATPATGTVGYTF.

J is TRBJ2-4 and V is TRBV5-5, with a possible D match to TRBD2 (5 bases). The CDR3 spans 15 residues. In germline, CDR1 is SGHKS, CDR2 YYEKEE (reference sequence). V lost 5 bases and J 0 bases, leaving 12 bases between the germline ends. CDR3 DNA: TGTGCCAGCAGGCCACTGGCGGGAGCCAAAAACATTCAGTACTTC. It is translated as CASRPLAGAKNIQYF.

The rearrangement links TRBV6-5 to TRBJ2-1; 8 positions match TRBD2. Per germline, CDR1 MNHEY and CDR2 SVGAGI. The CDR3 spans 11 residues. V lost 5 bases, J lost 16 bases, and 7 bases stayed unmatched. CDR3 protein: CASSPGTRHFF. The CDR3 DNA follows: TGTGCCAGCAGTCCCGGGACTAGGCACTTCTTC.

The genes are TRBV4-1 and TRBJ1-5; 8 bases fit TRBD1. CDR1 is MGHRA, CDR2 YSYEKL, per germline. V lost 4 bases to trimming and J lost 6 bases; unmatched junction nucleotides: 5. This CDR3 contains 14 residues. The CDR3 DNA sequence: TGCGCCAGCAGCCCTAGACAGGGGTTTCAGCCCCAGCATTTT. Its protein is CASSPRQGFQPQHF.

This clone was seen many times. Here the CDR3 DNA reads TGCGCCAGCAGCTTTCCAGCGGGAGGGCGGGGGGAGACCCAGTACTTC. Protein product: CASSFPAGGRGETQYF. The chain recombines TRBV5-1 with TRBJ2-5, with TRBD2 matching 10 bases. The CDR3 consists of 16 residues. The junction had 9 bases not matched to a gene; V was cut back by 2 bases and J by 5 bases. Germline values: CDR1 SGHRS, CDR2 YFSETQ.

The chain combines TRBV6-5 with TRBJ1-1; D uncertain. Germline CDR1 reads MNHEY; CDR2 reads SVGAGI. CDR3 length: 14 amino acids. Trimming took 2 bases from V and 0 from J, leaving 7 bases between them. CDR3 protein: CASSYGVMNTEAFF. CDR3 nucleotide sequence: TGTGCCAGCAGTTACGGAGTCATGAACACTGAAGCTTTCTTT.

This clone was found once. V is TRBV7-2 and J is TRBJ2-7, with D perhaps matching TRBD2 (5 bases). Between the trimmed V and J ends, which lost 5 bases and 1 base, there was a span of 12 bases. The CDR3 is 14 amino acids. CDR1 and CDR2 (germline): SGHTA, FQGNSA. The CDR3 protein is CASSPGIHSYEQYF. CDR3 nucleotide sequence: TGTGCCAGCAGCCCCGGGATTCATTCCTACGAGCAGTACTTC. The entire variable domain, with the rest obtained from reference TRBV7-2 and TRBJ2-7, is as follows: GAGVSQSPSNKVTEKGKDVELRCDPISGHTALYWYRQSLGQGLEFLIYFQGNSAPDKSGLPSDRFSAERTGGSVSTLTIQRTQQEDSAVYLCASSPGIHSYEQYFGPGTRLTVT.